This T cell receptor (beta chain) was found in a study of CD8+ T cells in alopecia areata. Study observations and caveats: Scalp sample sequencing also detects resident alphabeta T cells of normal skin.

Following RNA extraction, reverse transcription yielded cDNA that acted as the sequencing template. The table came from immunoSEQ multiplex PCR; TCRdb's copy has only in-frame clones and leaves some out. The repertoire holds more than 95,000 clones, roughly 69% seen once, with around 2.7% in the top ten. V trimming: 4 bases; J trimming: 2 bases; junction bases outside the gene matches: 2. The germline V gene encodes CDR1 SGHRS and CDR2 YFSETQ. This CDR3 contains 15 residues. A remark on this clone: What it binds is unknown.

The V call is TRBV5-1, the J call TRBJ2-5, with TRBD2 matching 13 bases. The sample was CD4+ T cells sorted from blood. The receptor comes from a human donor in good health. This CDR3 is CASSRLAGGQETQYF. Written as DNA, the CDR3 is TGCGCCAGCAGCAGACTAGCGGGGGGACAAGAGACCCAGTACTTC.